A selection of T cell receptor beta chains follows, all from one sample in a study of graft-versus-host responses after intestinal transplantation. These receptors are not linked to any known antigen. Some clones are missing from TCRdb's copy, which holds only in-frame ones; the method was immunoSEQ multiplex PCR. In the table there are over 65,000 clones, approximately 90% of which are singletons. The material was unstimulated CD8+ T cells sorted from spleen or lymph node cells, obtained before transplant. The receptors shown here come from a human donor who was the organ donor for an intestinal transplant. Both conserved end residues are part of each CDR3. The D gene is left open where the match is weak. Clone sizes are given selectively: once, few, many, or a class where the clone is expanded.

NA | TRBJ1-1 | TRBV10-3 | NA | CAISDGAENTEAFF | TGTGCCATCAGTGACGGGGCAGAAAACACTGAAGCTTTCTTT
TRBD1 | TRBJ1-2 | TRBV27 | NA | CASRPGQGTSLYTF | TGTGCCAGCAGACCGGGACAGGGGACGAGCCTCTACACCTTC
TRBD1 | TRBJ2-6 | TRBV5-6 | NA | CASAGTAFSGANVLTF | TGTGCCAGCGCCGGGACAGCCTTCTCTGGGGCCAACGTCCTGACTTTC
NA | TRBJ2-2 | TRBV19 | NA | CASRAGTLGMGELFF | TGTGCCAGTAGAGCCGGGACCCTCGGGATGGGGGAGCTGTTTTTT
TRBD1 | TRBJ1-3 | TRBV7-9 | few | CASSSTSQGDLGNTIYF | TGTGCCAGCAGCTCTACTTCGCAGGGGGATCTCGGAAACACCATATATTTT
NA | TRBJ1-4 | TRBV5-6 | once | CASSLATDEKLFF | TGTGCCAGCAGCTTGGCCACGGATGAAAAACTGTTTTTT
TRBD1 | TRBJ1-2 | TRBV2 | once | CASSSPGQPTHNYGYTF | TGTGCCAGCAGTTCTCCGGGACAGCCCACCCATAACTATGGCTACACCTTC
TRBD2 | TRBJ2-3 | TRBV4-1 | NA | CASSQDGSGRTDTQYF | TGCGCCAGCAGCCAAGATGGAAGCGGGAGGACAGATACGCAGTATTTT
NA | TRBJ1-1 | TRBV10-3 | few | CAISEWGARTEAFF | TGTGCCATCAGTGAATGGGGGGCGCGGACTGAAGCTTTCTTT
NA | TRBJ1-2 | TRBV20-1 | NA | CSASGFCRDTF | TGCAGTGCTAGTGGTTTTTGTCGGGACACCTTC
NA | TRBJ2-7 | TRBV19 | once | CASSNQGFHEQYF | TGTGCCAGTAGTAACCAGGGGTTCCACGAGCAGTACTTC
NA | TRBJ2-7 | TRBV2 | NA | CASTEAATYEQYF | TGTGCCAGCACGGAAGCGGCTACCTACGAGCAGTACTTC
NA | TRBJ1-3 | TRBV28 | NA | CASRGGSGNTIYF | TGTGCCAGCCGAGGGGGCTCTGGAAACACCATATATTTT
TRBD1 | TRBJ1-5 | TRBV7-8 | NA | CASSLGTGVDQPQHF | TGTGCCAGCAGCTTAGGGACAGGGGTTGATCAGCCCCAGCATTTT
NA | TRBJ1-6 | TRBV4-2 | NA | CASSQVPDSESPLHF | TGTGCCAGCAGCCAAGTCCCCGACAGCGAATCACCCCTCCACTTT
NA | TRBJ2-3 | TRBV9 | NA | CASSVGFGEWASTDTQYF | TGTGCCAGCAGCGTAGGGTTTGGGGAGTGGGCTAGCACAGATACGCAGTATTTT
TRBD2 | TRBJ2-3 | TRBV18 | NA | CASSLTSGVSTDTQYF | TGTGCCAGCTCACTAACGAGCGGGGTTAGCACAGATACGCAGTATTTT
NA | TRBJ1-2 | TRBV28 | NA | CASSLGTYGYTF | TGTGCCAGCAGTTTAGGGACCTATGGCTACACCTTC
NA | TRBJ2-7 | TRBV6-5 | NA | CASKGRTYEQYF | TGTGCCAGTAAGGGACGGACCTACGAGCAGTACTTC
NA | TRBJ1-1 | TRBV6-5 | NA | CASSLRDTDTEAFF | TGTGCCAGCAGCCTCCGGGACACCGACACTGAAGCTTTCTTT
NA | TRBJ1-5 | TRBV6-4 | once | CASSDWDAAQPQHF | TGTGCCAGCAGTGACTGGGACGCGGCTCAGCCCCAGCATTTT
TRBD1 | TRBJ2-7 | TRBV30 | NA | CAWKTGAAEQYF | TGTGCCTGGAAAACAGGGGCAGCCGAGCAGTACTTC
NA | TRBJ2-5 | TRBV7-7 | once | CASSPSSGETQYF | TGTGCTAGCAGCCCCTCCTCCGGAGAGACCCAGTACTTC
NA | TRBJ1-1 | TRBV15 | NA | CATSRTLNTEAFF | TGTGCCACCAGCAGAACACTGAACACTGAAGCTTTCTTT
TRBD1 | TRBJ1-2 | TRBV4-1 | NA | CASSPRTGIRDGYTF | TGCGCCAGCAGCCCGCGGACAGGGATTAGGGATGGCTACACCTTC
NA | TRBJ2-7 | TRBV7-2 | NA | CASSLVGFLRDEQYF | TGTGCCAGCAGCTTAGTCGGTTTCCTGAGGGACGAGCAGTACTTC
NA | TRBJ1-1 | TRBV5-1 | NA | CASSSGRDMNTEAFF | TGCGCCAGCAGCTCTGGGCGGGACATGAACACTGAAGCTTTCTTT
TRBD1 | TRBJ1-6 | TRBV5-4 | NA | CASSLAGTGGGSPLHF | TGTGCCAGCAGCTTGGCCGGGACAGGGGGGGGATCACCCCTCCACTTT
TRBD1 | TRBJ2-1 | TRBV7-9 | NA | CASRPKDRVEDEQFF | TGTGCCAGCAGACCAAAAGACAGGGTTGAGGATGAGCAGTTCTTC
NA | TRBJ2-7 | TRBV7-3 | NA | CASSFSQGNEQYF | TGTGCCAGCAGCTTCTCGCAGGGGAACGAGCAGTACTTC
TRBD1 | TRBJ1-3 | TRBV6-5 | NA | CASNPTGGGNTIYF | TGTGCCAGCAACCCGACAGGGGGTGGAAACACCATATATTTT
NA | TRBJ1-1 | TRBV6-1 | NA | CASSERIGMNTEAFF | TGTGCCAGCAGTGAGAGGATAGGGATGAACACTGAAGCTTTCTTT
TRBD1 | TRBJ2-7 | TRBV5-6 | NA | CASSWGQALSSYEQYF | TGTGCCAGCAGCTGGGGACAGGCCCTTAGCTCCTACGAGCAGTACTTC
NA | TRBJ1-2 | TRBV19 | NA | CASANGGYGYTF | TGTGCCAGTGCAAATGGGGGCTATGGCTACACCTTC
TRBD2 | TRBJ2-7 | TRBV7-2 | NA | CASSPSGKAGYIGEQYF | TGTGCCAGCAGCCCCAGTGGTAAAGCGGGGTATATCGGCGAGCAGTACTTC
NA | TRBJ1-2 | TRBV6-1 | few | CASSEAVGGSYGYTF | TGTGCCAGCAGTGAAGCGGTTGGGGGGAGCTATGGCTACACCTTC
NA | TRBJ1-2 | TRBV5-1 | NA | CASSLGTRGFGYTF | TGCGCCAGCAGCTTGGGCACACGGGGTTTTGGCTACACCTTC
NA | TRBJ2-1 | TRBV29-1 | NA | CSVETVNLGPSYNEQFF | TGCAGCGTTGAAACCGTAAATCTGGGCCCCTCCTACAATGAGCAGTTCTTC
NA | TRBJ2-7 | TRBV27 | NA | CASSSAPPYEQYF | TGTGCCAGCAGTTCGGCACCTCCCTACGAGCAGTACTTC
NA | TRBJ2-7 | TRBV7-9 | NA | CASSPRGGGSSYEQYF | TGTGCCAGCAGCCCCCGAGGGGGAGGGTCGTCCTACGAGCAGTACTTC
TRBD2 | TRBJ2-1 | TRBV4-2 | NA | CASSQEWGLAGLYNEQFF | TGTGCCAGCAGCCAAGAGTGGGGACTAGCGGGATTATACAATGAGCAGTTCTTC
NA | TRBJ1-1 | TRBV6-5 | NA | CASSEGPSVEAFF | TGTGCCAGCAGTGAGGGACCTTCCGTTGAAGCTTTCTTT
NA | TRBJ2-1 | TRBV7-7 | NA | CASSLGPSSDEQFF | TGTGCTAGCAGCTTAGGGCCGTCTAGCGATGAGCAGTTCTTC
NA | TRBJ2-2 | TRBV21-1 | NA | CASSKTRDRVGGELFF | TGTGCCAGCAGCAAAACCCGGGACAGGGTTGGCGGGGAGCTGTTTTTT
TRBD2 | TRBJ2-1 | TRBV5-6 | NA | CASSLGSGRLGEQFF | TGTGCCAGCAGCTTGGGAAGCGGGAGGTTAGGTGAGCAGTTCTTC
NA | TRBJ2-7 | TRBV10-3 | few | CATLRSPLPWEQYF | TGTGCCACCCTCCGAAGCCCCCTTCCCTGGGAGCAGTACTTC
TRBD1 | TRBJ1-1 | TRBV6-5 | NA | CASSSPGQEAFF | TGTGCCAGCAGCTCCCCGGGACAGGAAGCTTTCTTT
NA | TRBJ2-5 | TRBV6-1 | NA | CASSDNYRVVETQYF | TGTGCCAGCAGTGATAACTACAGGGTCGTGGAGACCCAGTACTTC
TRBD1 | TRBJ2-7 | TRBV6-1 | NA | CASSWTGLYEQYF | TGTGCCAGCAGTTGGACAGGTCTCTACGAGCAGTACTTC
NA | TRBJ1-5 | TRBV6-5 | NA | CASSFRGSNQPQHF | TGTGCCAGCAGTTTTCGTGGTAGCAATCAGCCCCAGCATTTT
TRBD2 | TRBJ2-5 | TRBV4-1 | NA | CASSQGRLAGVLETQYF | TGCGCCAGCAGCCAAGGGCGCCTAGCGGGAGTCCTGGAGACCCAGTACTTC